A single T cell receptor beta chain is shown here with its context. Deletions cut 0 bases from V and 3 bases from J, with 12 bases between. Germline CDR1 and CDR2: MDHEN and SYDVKM. The CDR3 totals 15 residues. The data originate from a study of cytomegalovirus exposure and HLA in healthy donors. The study ran its PCR with 60 Vbeta and 13 Jbeta primers. Some clones are missing from TCRdb's copy, which holds only in-frame ones; the method was immunoSEQ multiplex PCR. In the table there are 150,000 or so clones, about 74% of which are singletons. What was sequenced was PBMCs. The rearrangement links TRBV28 to TRBJ2-7, with a weak D call TRBD2 (5 bases). This receptor was obtained from a woman in her thirties or forties in good health and CMV-seronegative. In DNA form, the CDR3 reads TGTGCCAGCAGTTTATGGGATAGCGAAAACTACGAGCAGTACTTC. This gives the protein CASSLWDSENYEQYF. Supplemented by reference TRBV28 and TRBJ2-7, the full variable domain reads DVKVTQSSRYLVKRTGEKVFLECVQDMDHENMFWYRQDPGLGLRLIYFSYDVKMKEKGDIPEGYSVSREKKERFSLILESASTNQTSMYLCASSLWDSENYEQYFGPGTRLTVT.